This T cell receptor beta chain originates from a study of T cell responses to AZD1222 COVID-19 vaccine. Study-level findings and limits: In the spike-specific TCR repertoire, nearly half reportedly target unmutated variant regions. CD4 TCRs associated with vaccination spanned spike, dominating at 160-218 and 743-854.

Profiled with immunoSEQ multiplex PCR; TCRdb holds only in-frame clones, not every one. The sample has some 150,000 clones, 75% to 95% seen once. This clone occurred a few times. What it recognizes is unknown. This CDR3 has 12 amino acids. The V end was cut by 0 bases, the J end by 11 bases, with 10 bases between. The V gene's germline CDR1 is SNHLY and CDR2 FYNNEI. Pooling covered second doses at about 4 or about 12 weeks. The TCR sequence derives from an adult who received the AZD1222 COVID-19 vaccine. The chain has TRBV2 and TRBJ1-1; D is perhaps TRBD1 (6 bases). The specimen was peripheral blood, collected 28 days after the second AZD1222 dose. The CDR3 spells CASSEAGAGAFF. CDR3 sequence (DNA): TGTGCCAGCAGTGAAGCGGGGGCGGGGGCTTTCTTT. Full variable domain (rest looked up from reference TRBV2 and TRBJ1-1): EPEVTQTPSHQVTQMGQEVILRCVPISNHLYFYWYRQILGQKVEFLVSFYNNEISEKSEIFDDQFSVERPDGSNFTLKIRSTKLEDSAMYFCASSEAGAGAFFGQGTRLTVV.